The 23 T cell receptor beta chains presented below share a single source sample, sequenced in a study of T cells after posttransplantation cyclophosphamide. Sequenced by immunoSEQ multiplex PCR; TCRdb stores in-frame clones only, minus some. The sample holds roughly 3,400 clones, about 80% seen once. Sequencing was carried out using memory CD8+ T cells sorted from blood. The receptors were gathered from a woman aged 55-70 years in good health, CMV-negative, and a related stem cell transplant donor.

This chain joins TRBV7-6 and TRBJ2-1, with TRBD2 matching over 9 bases. V shed 8 bases and J 7 bases; nucleotides not matched to a gene: 12. The CDR3 has 15 amino acids. Germline V gene lookup returns CDR1 SGHVS and CDR2 FNYEAQ. This CDR3 is CASQPGLARGNEQFF. As DNA, the CDR3 is TGTGCCAGCCAACCGGGACTAGCAAGAGGGAATGAGCAGTTCTTC. The variable domain in full, with the rest retrieved from reference TRBV7-6 and TRBJ2-1, is GAGVSQSPRYKVTKRGQDVALRCDPISGHVSLYWYRQALGQGPEFLTYFNYEAQQDKSGLPNDRFSAERPEGSISTLTIQRTEQRDSAMYRCASQPGLARGNEQFFGPGTRLTVL.

The chain joins TRBV9 to TRBJ1-6, with TRBD1 matching over 10 bases. The CDR3 extends over 14 amino acids. Trimming took 4 bases from V and 11 from J; bases not matched to a gene: 6. CDR1 is SGDLS, CDR2 YYNGEE, per germline. CDR3 in DNA: TGTGCCAGCAGCTTCGGGACAGGGGTAGCACCCCTCCACTTT. Protein product: CASSFGTGVAPLHF.

The chain couples TRBV2 to TRBJ1-1; 9 bases agree with TRBD1. Germline CDR1 SNHLY, CDR2 FYNNEI. This CDR3 region has 16 residues. Unmatched junction bases numbered 9, after V lost 2 bases and J lost 5 bases. CDR3 nucleotides: TGTGCCAGCAGTGAAACCGGGACAGGGCAAAGGACTGAAGCTTTCTTT. Translated, it gives CASSETGTGQRTEAFF.

This clone was observed a handful of times. The gene calls are TRBV5-6 and TRBJ1-1; D not resolved. V was cut by 1 base and J by 3 bases, with 10 bases left in between. From germline, CDR1 is SGHDT and CDR2 YYEEEE. This CDR3 has 14 residues. CDR3 loop: CASSLLNSYTEAFF. The CDR3 DNA follows: TGTGCCAGCAGCTTGCTGAACAGTTACACTGAAGCTTTCTTT.

The V call is TRBV5-1, the J call TRBJ2-3; 12 bases agree with TRBD2. CDR3 size: 15 residues. The ends lost 5 bases at V and 4 bases at J; junction bases unmatched: 5. Germline V gives CDR1 SGHRS, CDR2 YFSETQ. The CDR3 loop reads CASSPTSGGPDTQYF. In DNA form, the CDR3 reads TGCGCCAGCAGTCCGACTAGCGGGGGCCCAGATACGCAGTATTTT.

In its sample, this clone was seen once. The CDR3 DNA is TGTGCCAGCAGCTCCACTGCCTCATTCACTGAAGCTTTCTTT. It specifies CASSSTASFTEAFF. The chain carries TRBV5-4 and TRBJ1-1; no reliable D call. This CDR3 is 14 amino acids long. The germline V gene encodes CDR1 SGHNT and CDR2 YYREEE (reference sequence). V dropped 3 bases and J dropped 4 bases, with 13 bases sitting between them.

This sequence joins TRBV28 and TRBJ1-6; 7 bases fit TRBD1. The CDR3 has 15 amino acids. Looked up from germline, CDR1 is MDHEN and CDR2 is SYDVKM. The V gene end was trimmed by 2 bases and the J gene end by 6 bases; junction bases not matched to a gene: 4. DNA for the CDR3: TGTGCCAGCAGTTTAGTGGGACAGCCTAATTCACCCCTCCACTTT. It translates to CASSLVGQPNSPLHF.

The rearrangement uses TRBV9 and TRBJ2-5, with TRBD1 matching 10 bases. The CDR3 has 17 amino acids. Germline loops: CDR1 SGDLS, CDR2 YYNGEE. V trimming: 0 bases; J trimming: 5 bases; junction bases outside the gene matches: 10. For the CDR3, the DNA is TGTGCCAGCAGCGTAGCTTCTGGACAGGGGGGCTTCGAGACCCAGTACTTC. Residues: CASSVASGQGGFETQYF.

DNA of the CDR3: TGTGCCAGTAGTCGCACTCGCGAGGGCTTTGACGAGCAGTACGTC. This translates into CASSRTREGFDEQYV. The V and J genes are TRBV19 and TRBJ2-7; D might be TRBD2 (5 bases). V was shortened by 5 bases and J by 5 bases, with 19 bases between the two germline ends. Germline CDR1 is LNHDA and CDR2 is SQIVND (reference sequence). The CDR3 is made up of 15 amino acids.

The chain is built from TRBV19 and TRBJ1-5; 7 positions agree with TRBD1. This CDR3 comprises 17 residues. V shed 4 bases, J shed 3 bases, and the junction held 12 bases outside the gene matches. Germline loops: CDR1 LNHDA, CDR2 SQIVND (reference sequence). CDR3 in amino acids: CASSTTPLGQVNQPQHF. The CDR3 nucleotides read TGTGCCAGTAGTACAACCCCCCTCGGACAGGTCAATCAGCCCCAGCATTTT.

This clone occurred a few times. The chain uses TRBV9 and TRBJ2-2, with a possible D match to TRBD2 (5 bases). Trimming stripped 4 bases from V and 4 bases from J, with 14 bases between. Per the germline V gene, CDR1 is SGDLS and CDR2 is YYNGEE. The CDR3 has 15 amino acids. CDR3 region: CASSSRGQFTGELFF. The CDR3 DNA is TGTGCCAGCAGCTCAAGAGGGCAATTCACCGGGGAGCTGTTTTTT.

This clone has more than one count but fewer than ten. This rearrangement joins TRBV27 to TRBJ1-4, with unresolved D. From germline, CDR1 is MNHEY and CDR2 SMNVEV (reference sequence). The ends were cut back, 2 bases at V and 10 bases at J, with 20 bases in the middle. The CDR3 covers 16 residues. CDR3 protein: CASSLTTRGRDGKLFF. The CDR3 DNA reads as TGTGCCAGCAGTTTAACGACGCGCGGGAGGGATGGAAAACTGTTTTTT.

This clone was detected only a few times. This chain connects TRBV4-1 to TRBJ1-2; a weak D match, TRBD1 (6 bases). V was cut by 0 bases and J by 3 bases, with 14 bases left in between. Germline V lookup: CDR1 MGHRA, CDR2 YSYEKL. This CDR3 spans 16 amino acids. The CDR3 loop reads CASSQDRGGADYGYTF. CDR3 nucleotides: TGCGCCAGCAGCCAAGATCGGGGGGGCGCGGACTATGGCTACACCTTC.

The V gene is TRBV21-1, the J gene TRBJ2-2; TRBD1, the table's D call, lacks a check against the DNA. TRBV21-1 is recorded as a pseudogene. The CDR3 covers 16 residues. CDR3 coding DNA: TGTGCCAGCAGCAACGCCGACAGGGGGAACACCGGGGAGCTGTTTTTT. This sequence encodes CASSNADRGNTGELFF.

This chain uses TRBV5-6 with TRBJ2-3; D perhaps matches TRBD1 (5 bases). Germline V gives CDR1 SGHDT, CDR2 YYEEEE. CDR3 length: 16 residues. Trimming removed 2 bases at V and 2 bases at J, with 15 bases between. The CDR3 loop reads CASSLPTWGYTDTQYF. The CDR3 DNA reads TGTGCCAGCAGCTTACCGACCTGGGGCTACACAGATACGCAGTATTTT.

V gene TRBV29-1 combines with J gene TRBJ2-2; maybe TRBD2 (6 bases). The CDR3 length is 12 residues. Germline CDR1 and CDR2: SQVTM and ANQGSEA. Here the CDR3 DNA reads TGCACGGTCGGGCTAGCGCACGGGGAGCTGTTTTTT. Its protein is CTVGLAHGELFF.

J is TRBJ1-2 and V is TRBV7-2; D is undetermined. The CDR3 sequence is 13 residues long. With 0 bases removed from V and 6 bases from J, the gap between germline ends came to 8 bases. Germline CDR1 SGHTA, CDR2 FQGNSA. This chain's CDR3 is CASSLALRDGYTF. CDR3 nucleotides: TGTGCCAGCAGCTTAGCGCTGAGGGATGGCTACACCTTC.

The CDR3 loop is CASSLGGANQPQHF. The CDR3 DNA follows: TGTGCCAGCAGTTTAGGGGGCGCGAATCAGCCCCAGCATTTT. The gene calls are TRBV27 and TRBJ1-5, with a possible D match to TRBD1 (6 bases). V gave up 2 bases and J gave up 4 bases, with 9 bases separating them. This CDR3 is 14 amino acids long. CDR1 is MNHEY and CDR2 is SMNVEV in the germline V gene (reference sequence).

The rearrangement links TRBV4-3 to TRBJ1-5; maybe TRBD1 (6 bases). CDR1 and CDR2 (germline): LGHNA, YSLEER. The CDR3 covers 15 residues. With 0 bases removed from V and 5 bases from J, the gap between germline ends came to 11 bases. CDR3 sequence reads: CASSQEAGVYQPQHF. CDR3 bases: TGCGCCAGCAGCCAAGAGGCAGGGGTTTATCAGCCCCAGCATTTT.

The genes are TRBV4-3 and TRBJ1-1; D may be TRBD1 (6 bases). The CDR3 sequence is 14 residues long. The germline V gene has CDR1 LGHNA and CDR2 YSLEER. Trimming shortened V by 4 bases and J by 6 bases, and 15 bases separated the two germline ends. The CDR3 nucleotides read TGCGCCAGCAGCCCCTCCCGAGGGGGGGCTGAAGCTTTCTTT. Amino acid sequence: CASSPSRGGAEAFF.

The CDR3 is CASSLAWTGDTSPLHF. DNA for the CDR3: TGTGCCAGCAGCTTGGCCTGGACAGGGGATACTTCACCCCTCCACTTT. V is TRBV5-5 and J is TRBJ1-6, with 9 bases that match TRBD1. V dropped 0 bases and J dropped 9; count of bases not matched to a gene: 7. CDR1 and CDR2 (germline): SGHKS, YYEKEE (reference sequence). CDR3 length: 16 residues.

The chain carries TRBV7-9 and TRBJ1-5; TRBD1 agrees at 8 bases. The CDR3 runs 14 residues. Trimming took 5 bases from V and 5 from J; bases not matched to a gene: 5. The germline gives CDR1 SEHNR, CDR2 FQNEAQ (reference sequence). The CDR3 loop reads CASSPGTGYQPQHF. The CDR3 DNA is TGTGCCAGCAGCCCAGGGACAGGTTATCAGCCCCAGCATTTT.

The CDR3 here is CASSYRGGAEQFF. CDR3 DNA: TGTGCCAGCAGTTACAGGGGGGGGGCTGAGCAGTTCTTC. This sequence joins TRBV6-5 and TRBJ2-1; D might be TRBD2 (7 bases). Germline assignment: CDR1 MNHEY and CDR2 SVGAGI. The CDR3 runs to 13 residues. V dropped 2 bases and J dropped 9 bases, with 11 bases sitting between them.